This note documents a single T cell receptor beta chain sequence. What it binds is not known. In patients chosen for sequencing, flow cytometry had shown CD8+CD57+ cell expansion. This record belongs to a study of CD8+CD57+ T cells in acquired aplastic anemia. Study overall: Quantities of DNA derived from sorted CD4+ and CD8+ cells averaged approximately 3 ug. Study outcomes and limitations: CD8+ Simpson's diversity did not differ significantly between patients and controls.

The germline V and J ends were trimmed by 2 bases and 2 bases, with 10 bases remaining between them. This CDR3 is built from 15 residues. CDR1 and CDR2 from the germline V gene are SGHTA and FQGTGA. Profiling that covered TCR beta VDJ and CDR3 relied on genomic DNA as its template. TCRdb independently ran MiXCR on the reads; one entry per CDR3 protein. This sample yields under 500,000 distinct CDR3 sequences, of which under 40% are seen a single time; around 0.82% belongs to the top ten. This TCR was recovered from a human donor with aplastic anemia. The V call is TRBV7-3, the J call TRBJ1-5; D not certain. Sample: sorted CD4+, CD8+, or CD8+CD57+ T cells (not recorded which) from PBMCs. Written as DNA, the CDR3 is TGTGCCAGCAGCTTAGCCGACGGCGGCAATCAGCCCCAGCATTTT. It yields the protein CASSLADGGNQPQHF.